Following are 10 T cell receptor beta chains from one sample sequenced in a study of shared clonotypes between healthy human individuals. Libraries were prepared by immunoSEQ multiplex PCR; TCRdb keeps only in-frame clonotypes and omits some of them. The sample contains about 2 million clones, roughly 94% of which appear only once. Sequenced material: naive CD4+ T cells sorted from blood. Subset denoted: CD45RA+ positively selected. The receptors come from a man between 18 and 35 years old in good health.

This clone has just one count. This chain connects TRBV6-4 to TRBJ2-7, with 14 positions matching TRBD2. J was trimmed by 0 bases and V by 1 base; bases with no gene match: 8. The CDR3 is made up of 19 amino acids. Per germline, CDR1 MRHNA and CDR2 SNTAGT. The CDR3 sequence is CASSDYPTSGGASSYEQYF. In DNA, the CDR3 is TGTGCCAGCAGTGACTACCCGACTAGCGGGGGGGCTAGCTCCTACGAGCAGTACTTC.

This sequence joins TRBV6-5 and TRBJ1-2, with D hard to call. This CDR3 contains 13 residues. Germline V CDR1 and CDR2: MNHEY, SVGAGI. V was cut by 2 bases and J by 3 bases, with 7 bases left in between. CDR3: CASSYTRDYGYTF. The DNA of the CDR3 is TGTGCCAGCAGTTACACACGGGACTATGGCTACACCTTC.

The genes are TRBV10-1 and TRBJ2-7; 8 bases align to TRBD2. CDR1 WNHNN and CDR2 SYGVQD come from the germline V gene (reference sequence). CDR3 size: 16 residues. V lost 0 bases and J lost 0; bases outside the gene matches: 4. The CDR3 DNA reads TGCGCCAGCAGTGAGTCGAGCGGGGGAGTCTCCTACGAGCAGTACTTC. It specifies CASSESSGGVSYEQYF.

The chain links TRBV6-6 to TRBJ2-7, with D uncertain. The ends were cut back, 3 bases at V and 0 bases at J, with 15 bases in the middle. The germline V gene encodes CDR1 MNHNY and CDR2 SVGAGI (reference sequence). There are 16 residues in the CDR3. CDR3 sequence: CASSYGSGSFSYEQYF. DNA of the CDR3: TGTGCCAGCAGTTATGGTTCCGGGTCTTTCTCCTACGAGCAGTACTTC.

The chain recombines TRBV7-2 with TRBJ2-1; no firm D call. This CDR3 is 15 amino acids long. V lost 0 bases, J lost 9 bases, and 15 bases lay in between. Germline lookup yields CDR1 SGHTA and CDR2 FQGNSA. CDR3 loop: CASSLASAPITEQFF. DNA for the CDR3: TGTGCCAGCAGCTTAGCCTCAGCGCCAATCACTGAGCAGTTCTTC.

The J gene is TRBJ2-7, the V gene TRBV19; 8 nucleotides match TRBD1. The CDR3 sequence is 14 residues long. V shed 5 bases, J shed 5 bases, and the junction held 8 bases outside the gene matches. Per the germline V gene, CDR1 is LNHDA and CDR2 is SQIVND (reference sequence). In DNA, the CDR3 is TGTGCCAGTAGTCCCTGGACAGGGACAGACGAGCAGTACTTC. Its protein product is CASSPWTGTDEQYF.

V is TRBV4-2 and J is TRBJ1-2; a weak D match, TRBD1 (5 bases). Trimming pared 0 bases from V and 3 bases from J, leaving 8 bases between. CDR1 LGHNA and CDR2 YNFKEQ come from the germline V gene. The CDR3 length is 14 residues. The CDR3 sequence is CASSQEGGDYGYTF. For the CDR3, the DNA is TGTGCCAGCAGCCAAGAGGGGGGTGACTATGGCTACACCTTC.

The chain carries TRBV30 and TRBJ1-2, with D tentatively TRBD1 (6 bases). The CDR3 contains 12 residues. Trimming shortened V by 4 bases and J by 8 bases, and 14 bases separated the two germline ends. The V gene's germline CDR1 is GTSNPN and CDR2 SVGIG (reference sequence). For the CDR3, the DNA is TGTGCCTGGAACCCGGGGGCTGGAGGCTACACCTTC. It specifies CAWNPGAGGYTF.

This sequence joins TRBV10-1 and TRBJ1-5; D not resolved. V was pared by 4 bases and J by 3 bases, with 10 bases between. The germline V gene encodes CDR1 WNHNN and CDR2 SYGVQD (reference sequence). CDR3 length equals 14 residues. The CDR3 DNA reads TGCGCCAGCAGTGTTAAGGTTTCCAATCAGCCCCAGCATTTT. Amino acids: CASSVKVSNQPQHF.

The chain uses TRBV5-1 and TRBJ2-7; possible D gene TRBD1, 5 bases. The germline CDR1 and CDR2 sequences are SGHRS and YFSETQ. The V end was cut by 0 bases, the J end by 2 bases, with 9 bases between. The CDR3 is made up of 14 amino acids. Here the CDR3 DNA reads TGCGCCAGCAGCTTGGGCCGGACACCCTACGAGCAGTACTTC. Encoded protein: CASSLGRTPYEQYF.